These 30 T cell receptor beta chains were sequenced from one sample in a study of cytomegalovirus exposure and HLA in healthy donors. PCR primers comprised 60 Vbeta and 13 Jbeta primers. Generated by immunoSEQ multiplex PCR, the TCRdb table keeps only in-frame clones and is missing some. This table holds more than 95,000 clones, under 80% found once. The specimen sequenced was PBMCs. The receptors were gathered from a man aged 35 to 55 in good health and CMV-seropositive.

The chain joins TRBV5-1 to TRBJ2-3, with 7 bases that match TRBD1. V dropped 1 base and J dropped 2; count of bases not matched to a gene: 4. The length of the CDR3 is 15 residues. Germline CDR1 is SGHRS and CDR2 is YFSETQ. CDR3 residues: CASSLIDRDTDTQYF. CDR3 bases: TGCGCCAGCAGCTTGATCGACAGGGACACAGATACGCAGTATTTT.

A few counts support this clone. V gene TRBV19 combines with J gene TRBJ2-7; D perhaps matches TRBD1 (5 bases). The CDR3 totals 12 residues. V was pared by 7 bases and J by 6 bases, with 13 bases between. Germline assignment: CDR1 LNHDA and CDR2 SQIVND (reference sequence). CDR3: CASTTGSGEQYF. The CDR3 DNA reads TGTGCCAGTACCACAGGTTCTGGCGAGCAGTACTTC.

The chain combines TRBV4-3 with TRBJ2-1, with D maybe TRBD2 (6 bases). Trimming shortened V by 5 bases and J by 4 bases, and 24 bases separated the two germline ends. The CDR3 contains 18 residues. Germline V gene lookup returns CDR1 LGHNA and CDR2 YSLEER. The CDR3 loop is CASSSQVIDGGLYNEQFF. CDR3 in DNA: TGCGCCAGCAGCTCACAAGTTATAGATGGAGGGCTATACAATGAGCAGTTCTTC.

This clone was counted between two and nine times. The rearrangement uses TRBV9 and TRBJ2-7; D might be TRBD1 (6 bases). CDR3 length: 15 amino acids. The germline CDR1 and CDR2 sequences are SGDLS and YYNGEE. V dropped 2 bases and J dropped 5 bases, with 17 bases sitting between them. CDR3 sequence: CASSVQGRGIDEQYF. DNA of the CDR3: TGTGCCAGCAGCGTGCAAGGCAGGGGCATCGACGAGCAGTACTTC.

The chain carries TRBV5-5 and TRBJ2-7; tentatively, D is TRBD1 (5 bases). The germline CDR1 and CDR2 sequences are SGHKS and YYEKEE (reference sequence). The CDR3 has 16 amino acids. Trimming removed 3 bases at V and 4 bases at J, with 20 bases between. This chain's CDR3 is CASSSSPGSRLYEQYF. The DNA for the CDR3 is TGTGCCAGCAGCTCATCCCCAGGGTCTCGGCTTTACGAGCAGTACTTC.

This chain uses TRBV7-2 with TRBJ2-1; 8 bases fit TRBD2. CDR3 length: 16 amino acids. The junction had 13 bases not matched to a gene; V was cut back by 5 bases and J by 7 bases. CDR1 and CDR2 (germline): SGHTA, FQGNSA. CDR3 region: CASSPRAGAGWNEQFF. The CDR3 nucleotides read TGTGCCAGCAGCCCTAGAGCGGGAGCGGGTTGGAATGAGCAGTTCTTC.

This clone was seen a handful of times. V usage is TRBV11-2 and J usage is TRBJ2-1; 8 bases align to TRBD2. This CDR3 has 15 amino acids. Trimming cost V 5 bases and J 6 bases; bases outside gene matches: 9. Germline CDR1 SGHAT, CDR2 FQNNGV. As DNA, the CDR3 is TGTGCCAGCAGCCACGGGGGGGGCAGTGGCAATGAGCAGTTCTTC. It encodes CASSHGGGSGNEQFF.

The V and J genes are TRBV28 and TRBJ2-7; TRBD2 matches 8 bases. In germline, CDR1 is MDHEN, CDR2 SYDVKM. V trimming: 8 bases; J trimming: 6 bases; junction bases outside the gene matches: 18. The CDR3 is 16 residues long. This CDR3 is CASLGREVPIPSEQYF. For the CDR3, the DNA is TGTGCCAGCCTTGGGCGGGAGGTCCCCATCCCGAGCGAGCAGTACTTC.

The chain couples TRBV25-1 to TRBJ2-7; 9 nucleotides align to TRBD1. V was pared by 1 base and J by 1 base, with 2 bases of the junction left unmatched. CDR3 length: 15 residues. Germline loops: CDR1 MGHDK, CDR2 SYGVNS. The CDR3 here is CASSEWGQGSYEQYF. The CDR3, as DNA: TGTGCCAGCAGTGAATGGGGACAGGGATCCTACGAGCAGTACTTC.

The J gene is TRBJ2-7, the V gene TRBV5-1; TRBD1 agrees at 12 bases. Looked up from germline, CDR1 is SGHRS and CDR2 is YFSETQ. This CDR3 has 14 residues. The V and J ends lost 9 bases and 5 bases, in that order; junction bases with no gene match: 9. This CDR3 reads CATRPGTGGHEQYF. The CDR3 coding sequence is TGCGCCACCCGCCCCGGGACAGGGGGCCACGAGCAGTACTTC.

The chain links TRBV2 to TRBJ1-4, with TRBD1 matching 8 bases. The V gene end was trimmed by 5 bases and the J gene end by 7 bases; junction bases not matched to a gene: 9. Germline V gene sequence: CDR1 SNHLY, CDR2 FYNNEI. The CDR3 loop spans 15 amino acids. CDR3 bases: TGTGCCAGCAGTTCCGGACAGGGAAGAACTGAAAAACTGTTTTTT. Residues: CASSSGQGRTEKLFF.

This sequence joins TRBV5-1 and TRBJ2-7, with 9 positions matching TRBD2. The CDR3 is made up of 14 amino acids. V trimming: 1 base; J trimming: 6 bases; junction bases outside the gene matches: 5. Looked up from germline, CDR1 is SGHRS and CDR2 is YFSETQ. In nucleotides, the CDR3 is TGCGCCAGCAGCTTGCCTAGCGGGACGGGCGAGCAGTACTTC. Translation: CASSLPSGTGEQYF.

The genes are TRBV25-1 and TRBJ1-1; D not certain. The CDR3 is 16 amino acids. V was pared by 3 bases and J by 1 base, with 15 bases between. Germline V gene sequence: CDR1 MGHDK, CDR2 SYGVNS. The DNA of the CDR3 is TGTGCCAGCAGTGAGGGGAAGGACTACCGGAACACTGAAGCTTTCTTT. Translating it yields CASSEGKDYRNTEAFF.

CDR3 residues: CASSPQDFNQPQHF. CDR3 bases: TGTGCCAGCTCACCACAGGACTTCAATCAGCCCCAGCATTTT. V is TRBV18 and J is TRBJ1-5; no clear D. The CDR3 is made up of 14 amino acids. Germline V CDR1 and CDR2: KGHSH, LQKENI. V was trimmed by 1 base and J by 3 bases, leaving 7 bases between them.

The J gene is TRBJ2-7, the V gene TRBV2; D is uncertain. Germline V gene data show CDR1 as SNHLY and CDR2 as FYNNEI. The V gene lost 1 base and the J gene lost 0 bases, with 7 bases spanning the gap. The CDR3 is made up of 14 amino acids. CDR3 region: CASSEDSSSYEQYF. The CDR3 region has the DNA TGTGCCAGCAGTGAAGACTCTAGCTCCTACGAGCAGTACTTC.

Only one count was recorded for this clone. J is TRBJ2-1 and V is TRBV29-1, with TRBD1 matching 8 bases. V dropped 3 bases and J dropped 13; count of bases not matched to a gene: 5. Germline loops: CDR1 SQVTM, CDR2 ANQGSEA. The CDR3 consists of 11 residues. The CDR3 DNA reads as TGCAGCGTTGAGGCCGGGACAGGTCAGTTCTTC. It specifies CSVEAGTGQFF.

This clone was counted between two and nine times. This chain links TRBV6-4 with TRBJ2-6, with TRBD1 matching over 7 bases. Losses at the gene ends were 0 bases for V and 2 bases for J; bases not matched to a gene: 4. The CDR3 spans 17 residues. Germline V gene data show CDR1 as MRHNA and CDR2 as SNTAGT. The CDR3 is CASSDSAGGAGANVLTF. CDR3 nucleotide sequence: TGTGCCAGCAGTGACTCGGCAGGGGGAGCTGGGGCCAACGTCCTGACTTTC.

The CDR3: CASSYLQGAKDSPLHF. The DNA of the CDR3 is TGTGCCAGCAGTTACTTACAGGGGGCTAAGGATTCACCCCTCCACTTT. The chain links TRBV6-6 to TRBJ1-6, with TRBD1 matching 9 bases. The V segment lost 1 base and the J segment 8 bases; nucleotides outside the gene matches: 6. The CDR3 totals 16 residues. Germline V gene sequence: CDR1 MNHNY, CDR2 SVGAGI (reference sequence).

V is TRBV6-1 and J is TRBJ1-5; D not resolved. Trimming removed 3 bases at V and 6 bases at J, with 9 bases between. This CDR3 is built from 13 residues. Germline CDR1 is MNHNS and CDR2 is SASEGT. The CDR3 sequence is CASSDRGLQPQHF. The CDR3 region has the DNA TGTGCCAGCAGTGATCGAGGACTTCAGCCCCAGCATTTT.

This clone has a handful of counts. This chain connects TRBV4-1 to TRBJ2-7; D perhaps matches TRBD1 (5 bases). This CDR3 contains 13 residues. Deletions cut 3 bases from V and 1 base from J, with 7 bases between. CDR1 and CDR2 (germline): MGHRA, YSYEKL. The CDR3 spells CASSQTDSYEQYF. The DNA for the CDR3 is TGCGCCAGCAGCCAGACAGATTCCTACGAGCAGTACTTC.

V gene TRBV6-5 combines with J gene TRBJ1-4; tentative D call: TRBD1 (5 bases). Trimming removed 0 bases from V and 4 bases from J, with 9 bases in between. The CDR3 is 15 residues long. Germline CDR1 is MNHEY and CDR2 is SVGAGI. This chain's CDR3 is CASSYSGALNEKLFF. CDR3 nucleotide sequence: TGTGCCAGCAGTTACTCAGGGGCCCTTAATGAAAAACTGTTTTTT.

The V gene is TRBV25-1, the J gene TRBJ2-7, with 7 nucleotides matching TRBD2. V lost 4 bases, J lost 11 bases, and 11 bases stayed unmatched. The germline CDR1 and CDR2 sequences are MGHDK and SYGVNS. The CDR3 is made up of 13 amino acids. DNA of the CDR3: TGTGCCAGCAGTGCTCCCGGAGCGGGGACTGAGTACTTC. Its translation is CASSAPGAGTEYF.

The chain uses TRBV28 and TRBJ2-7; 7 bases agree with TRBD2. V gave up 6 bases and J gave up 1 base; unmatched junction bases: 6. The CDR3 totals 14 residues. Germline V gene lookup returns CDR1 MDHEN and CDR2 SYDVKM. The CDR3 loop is CASSPPSGSYEQYF. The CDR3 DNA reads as TGTGCCAGCAGCCCTCCTAGCGGATCCTACGAGCAGTACTTC.

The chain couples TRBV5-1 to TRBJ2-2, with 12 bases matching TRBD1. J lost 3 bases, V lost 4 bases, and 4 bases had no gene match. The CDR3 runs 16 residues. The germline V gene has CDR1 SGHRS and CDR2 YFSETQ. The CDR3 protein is CASSKGQGADTGELFF. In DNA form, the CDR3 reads TGCGCCAGCAGCAAGGGACAGGGGGCGGACACCGGGGAGCTGTTTTTT. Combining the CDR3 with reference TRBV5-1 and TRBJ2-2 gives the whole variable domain KAGVTQTPRYLIKTRGQQVTLSCSPISGHRSVSWYQQTPGQGLQFLFEYFSETQRNKGNFPGRFSGRQFSNSRSEMNVSTLELGDSALYLCASSKGQGADTGELFFGEGSRLTVL.

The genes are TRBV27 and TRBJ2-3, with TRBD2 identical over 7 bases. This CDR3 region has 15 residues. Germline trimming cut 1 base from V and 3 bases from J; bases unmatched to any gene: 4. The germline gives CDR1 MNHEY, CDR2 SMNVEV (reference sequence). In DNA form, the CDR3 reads TGTGCCAGCAGTTTATACTGGCGGGAGACAGATACGCAGTATTTT. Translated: CASSLYWRETDTQYF.

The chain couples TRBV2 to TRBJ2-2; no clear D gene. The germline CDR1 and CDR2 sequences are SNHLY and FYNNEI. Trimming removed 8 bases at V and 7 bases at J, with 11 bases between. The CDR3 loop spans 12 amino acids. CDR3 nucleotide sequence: TGTGCCAGCCTGAAGGCGGACGGGGAGCTGTTTTTT. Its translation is CASLKADGELFF.

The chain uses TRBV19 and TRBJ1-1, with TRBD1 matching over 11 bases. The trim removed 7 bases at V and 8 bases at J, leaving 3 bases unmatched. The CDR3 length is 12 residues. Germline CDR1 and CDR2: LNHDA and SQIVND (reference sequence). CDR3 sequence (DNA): TGTGCCAGTAAACGGACAGGGGGCGAAGCTTTCTTT. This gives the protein CASKRTGGEAFF.

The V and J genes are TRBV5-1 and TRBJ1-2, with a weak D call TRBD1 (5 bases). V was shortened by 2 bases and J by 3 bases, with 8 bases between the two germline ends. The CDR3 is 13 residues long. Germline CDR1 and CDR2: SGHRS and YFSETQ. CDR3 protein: CASSFGGDYGYTF. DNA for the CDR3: TGCGCCAGCAGCTTTGGGGGGGACTATGGCTACACCTTC.

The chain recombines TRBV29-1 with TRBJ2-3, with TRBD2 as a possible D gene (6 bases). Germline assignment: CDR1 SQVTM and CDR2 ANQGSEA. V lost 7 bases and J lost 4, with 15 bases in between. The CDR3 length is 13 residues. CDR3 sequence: CSALPAGPDTQYF. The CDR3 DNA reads TGCAGCGCTCTACCCGCGGGACCAGATACGCAGTATTTT.

The CDR3 coding sequence is TGCGCCAGCAGCTCGTACAGGGGGCAATCAACTAATGAAAAACTGTTTTTT. Translating gives CASSSYRGQSTNEKLFF. The V gene is TRBV5-1, the J gene TRBJ1-4, with TRBD1 matching 9 bases. CDR3 size: 17 residues. After removal of 3 bases from V and 0 bases from J, the junction contained 6 bases not matched to a gene. The germline gives CDR1 SGHRS, CDR2 YFSETQ.